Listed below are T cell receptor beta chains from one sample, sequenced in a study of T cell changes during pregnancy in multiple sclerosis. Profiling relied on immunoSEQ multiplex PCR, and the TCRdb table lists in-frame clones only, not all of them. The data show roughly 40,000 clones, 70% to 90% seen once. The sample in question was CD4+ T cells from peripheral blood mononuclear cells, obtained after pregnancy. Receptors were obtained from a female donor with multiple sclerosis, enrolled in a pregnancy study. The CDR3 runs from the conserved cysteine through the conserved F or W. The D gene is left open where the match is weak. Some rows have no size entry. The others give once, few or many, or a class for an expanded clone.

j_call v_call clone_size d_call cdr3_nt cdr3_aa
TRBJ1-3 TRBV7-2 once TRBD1 TGTGCCAGCAGCTTAGAGCCAGGGGGAGGATACACCATATATTTT CASSLEPGGGYTIYF
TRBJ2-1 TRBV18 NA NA TGTGCCAGCTCACCTTTTGGGCAGGGGATCAATGAGCAGTTCTTC CASSPFGQGINEQFF
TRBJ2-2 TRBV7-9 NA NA TGTGCCAGCAGCTTAAGCGGGACCGGGGAGCTGTTTTTT CASSLSGTGELFF
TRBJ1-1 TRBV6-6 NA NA TGTGCCAGCAGCACGGTCCGTGAAGCTTTCTTT CASSTVREAFF
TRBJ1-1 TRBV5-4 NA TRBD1 TGTGCCAGCAGCTTGAGGACAGGGGTGAACACTGAAGCTTTCTTT CASSLRTGVNTEAFF
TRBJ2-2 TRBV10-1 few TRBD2 TGCGCCAGCAGTAGTTCTCGCGGGGGGAACACCGGGGAGCTGTTTTTT CASSSSRGGNTGELFF
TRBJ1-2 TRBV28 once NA TGTGCCAGCAGTAAGGAGTACGGCTACACCTTC CASSKEYGYTF
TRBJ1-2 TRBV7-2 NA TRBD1 TGTGCCAGCAGCCGGACAGGACTCGGGGGCTACACCTTC CASSRTGLGGYTF
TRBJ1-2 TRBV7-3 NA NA TGTGCCAGCAGCTCCGGAGGGGGCTACACCTTC CASSSGGGYTF
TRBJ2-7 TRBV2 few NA TGTGCCAGCAGTGATCAGGGAGCGGGCTACGAGCAGTACTTC CASSDQGAGYEQYF
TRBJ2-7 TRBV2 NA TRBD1 TGTGCCAGCAGTGGGTGGCAGGGGGCTCCCTACGAGCAGTACTTC CASSGWQGAPYEQYF
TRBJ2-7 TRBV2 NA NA TGTGCCACCAGCTCTGTTGCCTACGAGCAGTACTTC CATSSVAYEQYF
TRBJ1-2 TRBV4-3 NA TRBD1 TGCGCCAGCAGCCAAGAGGTCTTCGGGACAGGGCCTAACTATGGCTACACCTTC CASSQEVFGTGPNYGYTF
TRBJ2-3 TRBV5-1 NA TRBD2 TGCGCCAGCAGCTTCTTAGCGGGGGGCACCACAGATACGCAGTATTTT CASSFLAGGTTDTQYF
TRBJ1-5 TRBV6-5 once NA TGTGCCAGCAGCCAAGACAGGTCGAATCAGCCCCAGCATTTT CASSQDRSNQPQHF
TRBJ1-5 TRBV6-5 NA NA TGTGCCAGCAGTACAGGGAGCAATCAGCCCCAGCATTTT CASSTGSNQPQHF
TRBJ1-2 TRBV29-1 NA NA TGCAGCGTTGAAGTACTGACAGACTATGGCTACACCTTC CSVEVLTDYGYTF
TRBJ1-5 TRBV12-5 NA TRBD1 TGTGCTAGTGGTTGGAAGGACAGGACTCAGCCCCAGCATTTT CASGWKDRTQPQHF
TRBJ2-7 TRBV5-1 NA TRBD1 TGCGCCAGCAGCTTGGATGGACAGGTAACCTACGAGCAGTACTTC CASSLDGQVTYEQYF
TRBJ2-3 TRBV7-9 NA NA TGTGCCAGCAGCTTTGGGGCTGGTGGGTCTGATACGCAGTATTTT CASSFGAGGSDTQYF
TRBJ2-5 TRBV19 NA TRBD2 TGTGCCAGTAGTATACGGTCTAGCGGGGTGGGAGAGACCCAGTACTTC CASSIRSSGVGETQYF
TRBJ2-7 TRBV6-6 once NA TGTGCCAGCAGTTACGGACAGAACTCCTACGAGCAGTACTTC CASSYGQNSYEQYF
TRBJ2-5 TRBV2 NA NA TGTGCCAGCAGTGAAGCGCTTTCGTCAGGGAGGGAGACCCAGTACTTC CASSEALSSGRETQYF
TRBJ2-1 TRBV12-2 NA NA TGTGCAAGTCGCTTAGATCGGGACCCTAGGGGCAGCGGGGGGTCTTTCCGGGAGCAGTTCTTC CASRLDRDPRGSGGSFREQFF
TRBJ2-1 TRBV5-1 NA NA TGCGCCAGCAGCTTGGCCGGGCAGGGCTTTGAGCAGTTCTTC CASSLAGQGFEQFF
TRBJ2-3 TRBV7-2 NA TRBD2 TGTGCCAGCAGCCTTACTAGCGGGCACACAGATACGCAGTATTTT CASSLTSGHTDTQYF
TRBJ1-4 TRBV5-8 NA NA TGTGCCAGCAGCTTGAGCAGGTCAGATAATGAAAAACTGTTTTTT CASSLSRSDNEKLFF
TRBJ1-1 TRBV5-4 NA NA TGTGCCAGCAGCACCGGGGGGGAGATAGTGAACACTGAAGCTTTCTTT CASSTGGEIVNTEAFF
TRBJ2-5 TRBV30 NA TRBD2 TGTGCCTGGGACCTAGCGGGGGGTAAAGAGACCCAGTACTTC CAWDLAGGKETQYF
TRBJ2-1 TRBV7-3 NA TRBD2 TGTGCCAGCAGCTTAAATGCGGCGGGGGGGTACAATGAGCAGTTCTTC CASSLNAAGGYNEQFF
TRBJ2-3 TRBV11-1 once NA TGTGCCAGCAGCCTCGGAGATACGCAGTATTTT CASSLGDTQYF
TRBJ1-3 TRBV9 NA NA TGTGCCAGCTCCCGGTGGGGAAACACCATATATTTT CASSRWGNTIYF
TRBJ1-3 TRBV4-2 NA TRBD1 TGTGCCAGCAGCCCGGCGGGTGACAGGGCTGGAAACACCATATATTTT CASSPAGDRAGNTIYF
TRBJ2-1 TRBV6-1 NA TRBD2 TGTGCCAGCAGTGAAAGGTCTAGCGGGGAGTACAATGAGCAGTTCTTC CASSERSSGEYNEQFF
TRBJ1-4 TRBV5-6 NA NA TGTGCCAGCAGCCCGAGTATAAGCCTAGCTAATGAAAAACTGTTTTTT CASSPSISLANEKLFF
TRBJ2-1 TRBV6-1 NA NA TGTGCCAGCAGTGAAGCGCCGGTATTCCCTTACAATGAGCAGTTCTTC CASSEAPVFPYNEQFF
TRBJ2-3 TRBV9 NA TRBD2 TGTGCCAGCAGCGTAGCTTCTAGCGGGGGCCTGCGGCATACGCAGTATTTT CASSVASSGGLRHTQYF